The clone carrying this TCR beta chain was seen at least ten times. The antigen is not known. TCR beta libraries were made by quantitative 5'-RACE with molecular barcodes. TCRdb ran MiXCR on the 5' RACE reads and lists one entry per CDR3 protein. The table has more than 500,000 distinct CDR3 sequences, about 5.4% seen once. The data derive from a study of CD8 T cells in ankylosing spondylitis. Study-level results: Ankylosing spondylitis blood appeared to be characterized by a TCR beta motif of 8 or 9 highly homologous variants.

Trimming took off 6 bases at V and 8 bases at J, with 7 bases between the two ends. Germline CDR1 reads MNHEY; CDR2 reads SVGEGT. This CDR3 spans 11 amino acids. The V and J genes are TRBV6-2 or TRBV6-3 and TRBJ1-4; D possibly corresponds to TRBD1 (5 bases). Source material: blood, either unsorted or a sorted T cell fraction (not recorded which). The sequence was collected from a male donor with ankylosing spondylitis. CDR3 sequence: CASRRQEKLFF. As DNA, the CDR3 is TGTGCCAGCAGGCGACAGGAAAAACTGTTTTTT.